These T cell receptor beta chains were read from a single sample in a study of blood T cell repertoires in COVID-19. Sequenced by immunoSEQ multiplex PCR; TCRdb stores in-frame clones only, minus some. The table records under 150,000 clones, over 85% of them present only once. The sample consisted of peripheral blood. The receptors here all came from a man between 50 and 59 years old with active COVID-19. Each CDR3 is given with its conserved first and last residue.

TRBV6-5	CASRRTGGNEQFF
TRBV6-5	CASSSRSPSGNTIYF
TRBV11-3	CASSQNTEAFF
TRBV6-5	CASRTTIGGNEQFF
TRBV6-6	CASSYSAELFF
TRBV9	CASSPPGTGTYEQYF
TRBV2	CASSSTSGELFF
TRBV2	CASSDRGQDTQYF
TRBV14	CASSQERGWNTEAFF
TRBV6-2/TRBV6-3	CASSYIGGVPYNEQFF
TRBV11-2	CASSGLAGGPVGELFF
TRBV5-4	CASSLGGSSTGELFF
TRBV24-1	CATSDPRQGLGGELFF
TRBV7-8	CASSLALTQNTEAFF
TRBV5-5	CASSHRTGANTEAFF
TRBV19	CASSIQGLYGYTF
TRBV20-1	CSASKYETGETQYF
TRBV9	CASSRTSGTDTQYF
TRBV19	CASSDLSGSTGAQFF
TRBV6-6	CASRLDSPYEQYF
TRBV6-2/TRBV6-3	CASSYSTSLDEQFF
TRBV19	CASSTTGGSNQPQHF
TRBV12-3/TRBV12-4	CASSLGQGGEQYF
TRBV5-1	CASSSGQGRETQYF
TRBV5-1	CASSRDRTNYGYTF
TRBV29-1	CSVGQGSSYEQYF
TRBV7-3	CASSLTSGGMAPEFF
TRBV27	CASSFSGTGVEQFF
TRBV19	CASSIAGQGAGNEQFF
TRBV24-1	CATSDKDRTPRHGYTF
TRBV11-1	CASSSQGVPEAFF
TRBV19	CASSTDRGETQYF
TRBV12-3/TRBV12-4	CASSFMTGAEAFF
TRBV7-8	CASSLLRTSGFDEQFF
TRBV7-9	CASGAAYEQYF
TRBV5-1	CASSFGSPGQGALHF
TRBV11-2	CASRSAGGFTDTQYF
TRBV6-5	CASRRIQDGYTF
TRBV7-9	CASSWGQPQTNYGYTF
TRBV2	CASSVGGPGELFF
TRBV7-2	CASSLGQGAFSGNTIYF
TRBV19	CASTRETTGTGAFF
TRBV4-2	CASSQGTSGARDTQYF
TRBV7-9	CASSLDAGGGGRFF
TRBV9	CASSVGTPGEDTQYF
TRBV9	CASSVVISASTDTQYF
TRBV5-4	CASSLGDNEQFF
TRBV6-5	CASRSQGDTQYF
TRBV3-1/TRBV3-2	CASSQVAGTVGQYF
TRBV2	CASRGGVTNYGYTF
TRBV5-1	CASRLGVSSTEAFF
TRBV15	CATSGDRGRTLFF
TRBV12-3/TRBV12-4	CASSLGSTDTQYF